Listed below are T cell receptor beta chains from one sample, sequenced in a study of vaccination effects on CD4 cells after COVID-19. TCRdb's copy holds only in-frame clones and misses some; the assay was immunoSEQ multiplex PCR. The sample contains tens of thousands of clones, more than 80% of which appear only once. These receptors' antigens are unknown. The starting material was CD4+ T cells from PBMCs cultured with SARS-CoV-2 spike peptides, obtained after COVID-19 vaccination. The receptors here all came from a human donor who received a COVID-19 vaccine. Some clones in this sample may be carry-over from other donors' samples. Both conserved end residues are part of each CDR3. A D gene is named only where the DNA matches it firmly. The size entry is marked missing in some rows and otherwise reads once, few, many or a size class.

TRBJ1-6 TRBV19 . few CASSTRGSPLHF TGTGCCAGTAGCACACGGGGCTCACCCCTCCACTTT
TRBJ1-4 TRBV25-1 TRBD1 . CASRGTDNEKLFF TGTGCCAGCCGCGGGACAGATAATGAAAAACTGTTTTTT
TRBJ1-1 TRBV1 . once CTSSQYRNGQFSGSAKLLNTEAFF TGCACCAGCAGCCAATATAGGAACGGTCAGTTTTCGGGTTCGGCCAAGTTGCTGAACACTGAAGCTTTCTTT
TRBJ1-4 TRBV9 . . CASSASLGGGEKLFF TGTGCCAGCAGCGCTTCGCTGGGGGGAGGGGAAAAACTGTTTTTT
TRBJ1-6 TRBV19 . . CASSIKADSPLHF TGTGCCAGTAGTATAAAGGCGGATTCACCCCTCCACTTT
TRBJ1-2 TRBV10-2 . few CASSEKGIYYGYTF TGCGCCAGCAGTGAGAAAGGCATATACTATGGCTACACCTTC
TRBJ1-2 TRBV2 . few CASSDSGRGYDGYTF TGTGCCAGCAGTGACAGTGGCAGGGGTTACGATGGCTACACCTTC
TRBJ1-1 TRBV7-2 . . CASSFLREATEAFF TGTGCCAGCAGCTTTCTCAGGGAGGCCACTGAAGCTTTCTTT
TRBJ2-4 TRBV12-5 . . CASGLSRQVGNIQYF TGTGCTAGTGGTTTGTCCAGACAGGTAGGGAACATTCAGTACTTC
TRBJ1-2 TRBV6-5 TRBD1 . CASRRGQGHYGYTF TGTGCCAGCAGACGCGGACAGGGTCACTATGGCTACACCTTC
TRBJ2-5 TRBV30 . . CAWSVGSGLLMGETQYF TGTGCCTGGAGTGTAGGGTCGGGATTGTTGATGGGAGAGACCCAGTACTTC
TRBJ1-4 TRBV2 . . CASSRDQNEKLFF TGTGCCAGCAGCCGGGACCAGAATGAAAAACTGTTTTTT
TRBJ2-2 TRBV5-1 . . CASSLPPPRGELFF TGCGCCAGCAGCTTGCCACCCCCCCGCGGGGAGCTGTTTTTT
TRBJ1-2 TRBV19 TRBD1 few CASSASGQIYGYTF TGTGCCAGTAGCGCCTCGGGACAGATCTATGGCTACACCTTC
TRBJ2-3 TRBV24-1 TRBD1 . CATSDLQQGAVTDTQYF TGTGCCACCAGTGATTTGCAACAGGGGGCGGTCACAGATACGCAGTATTTT
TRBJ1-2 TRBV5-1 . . CASSQRQASSGYTF TGCGCCAGCAGCCAGAGACAGGCGTCCTCTGGCTACACCTTC
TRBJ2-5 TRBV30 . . CAWSITAQGETQYF TGTGCCTGGAGTATAACAGCGCAGGGTGAGACCCAGTACTTC
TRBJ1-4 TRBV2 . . CASSEDATNEKLFF TGTGCCAGCAGTGAGGACGCAACTAATGAAAAACTGTTTTTT
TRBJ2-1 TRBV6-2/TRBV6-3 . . CASSSFNEQFF TGTGCCAGCAGTTCCTTCAATGAGCAGTTCTTC
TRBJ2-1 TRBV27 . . CASSQSEYNEQFF TGTGCCAGCAGTCAATCGGAGTACAATGAGCAGTTCTTC
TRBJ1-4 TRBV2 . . CASSSQGLGEKLFF TGTGCCAGCAGTAGTCAGGGGTTGGGTGAAAAACTGTTTTTT
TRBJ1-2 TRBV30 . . CAWERGQFNYGYTF TGTGCCTGGGAGAGAGGGCAGTTCAACTATGGCTACACCTTC
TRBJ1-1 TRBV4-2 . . CASSSNQENTEAFF TGTGCCAGCAGCTCAAACCAGGAGAACACTGAAGCTTTCTTT
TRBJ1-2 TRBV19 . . CASSSRVGYTF TGTGCCAGTAGTTCCAGGGTCGGCTACACCTTC
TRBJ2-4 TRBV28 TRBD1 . CASSSWGTGTKNIQYF TGTGCCAGCAGTTCCTGGGGGACAGGGACCAAAAACATTCAGTACTTC
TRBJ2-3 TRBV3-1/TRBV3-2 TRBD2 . CASSPLTSYSITDTQYF TGTGCCAGCAGCCCCCTGACTAGCTACTCAATCACAGATACGCAGTATTTT
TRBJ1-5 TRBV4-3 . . CASSQETTGLQPQHF TGCGCCAGCAGCCAAGAGACTACAGGGTTGCAGCCCCAGCATTTT
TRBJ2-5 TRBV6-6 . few CASSPARGGETQYF TGTGCCAGCAGTCCCGCCCGGGGCGGGGAGACCCAGTACTTC